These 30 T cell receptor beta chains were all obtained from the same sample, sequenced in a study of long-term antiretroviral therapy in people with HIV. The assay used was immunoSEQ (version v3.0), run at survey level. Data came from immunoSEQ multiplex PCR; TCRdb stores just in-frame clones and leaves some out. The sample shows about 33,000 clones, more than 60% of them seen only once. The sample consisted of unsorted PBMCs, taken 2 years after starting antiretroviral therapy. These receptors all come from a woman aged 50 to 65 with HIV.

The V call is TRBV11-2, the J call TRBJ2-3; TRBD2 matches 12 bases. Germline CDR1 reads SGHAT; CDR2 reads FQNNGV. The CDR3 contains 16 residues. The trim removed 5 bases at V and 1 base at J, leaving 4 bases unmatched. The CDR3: CASSLRLAGGTDTQYF. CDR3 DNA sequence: TGTGCCAGCAGCCTAAGACTAGCGGGGGGCACAGATACGCAGTATTTT.

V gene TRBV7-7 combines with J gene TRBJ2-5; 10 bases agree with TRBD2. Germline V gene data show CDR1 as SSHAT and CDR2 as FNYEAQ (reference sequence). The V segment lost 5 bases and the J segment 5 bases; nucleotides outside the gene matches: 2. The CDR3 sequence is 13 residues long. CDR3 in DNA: TGTGCCAGCAGCCAGGGACTAGCGGAGACCCAGTACTTC. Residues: CASSQGLAETQYF.

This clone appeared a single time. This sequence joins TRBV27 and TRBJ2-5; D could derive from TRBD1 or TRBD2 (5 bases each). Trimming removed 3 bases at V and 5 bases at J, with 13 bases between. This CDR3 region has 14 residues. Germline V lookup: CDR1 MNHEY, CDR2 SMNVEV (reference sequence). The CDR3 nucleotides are TGTGCCAGCAGTTTCGCAGGGACGAGGGAGACCCAGTACTTC. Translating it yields CASSFAGTRETQYF.

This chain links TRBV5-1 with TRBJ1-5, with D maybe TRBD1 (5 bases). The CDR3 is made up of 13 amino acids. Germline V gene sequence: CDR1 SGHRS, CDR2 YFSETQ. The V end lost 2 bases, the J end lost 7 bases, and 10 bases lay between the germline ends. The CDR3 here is CASSFGGGQPQHF. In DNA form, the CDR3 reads TGCGCCAGCAGCTTTGGGGGAGGCCAGCCCCAGCATTTT.

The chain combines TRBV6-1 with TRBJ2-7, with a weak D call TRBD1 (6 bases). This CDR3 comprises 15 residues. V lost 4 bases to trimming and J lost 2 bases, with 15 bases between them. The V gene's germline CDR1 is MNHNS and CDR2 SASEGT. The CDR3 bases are TGTGCCAGCAGTGCTATATACAGGGACCCCTACGAGCAGTACTTC. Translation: CASSAIYRDPYEQYF.

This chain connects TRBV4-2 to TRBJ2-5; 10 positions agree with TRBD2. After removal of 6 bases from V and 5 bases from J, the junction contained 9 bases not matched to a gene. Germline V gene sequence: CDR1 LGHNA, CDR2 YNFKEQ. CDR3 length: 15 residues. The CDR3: CASRQSGGAGETQYF. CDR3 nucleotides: TGTGCCAGCAGACAGAGCGGGGGGGCGGGCGAGACCCAGTACTTC.

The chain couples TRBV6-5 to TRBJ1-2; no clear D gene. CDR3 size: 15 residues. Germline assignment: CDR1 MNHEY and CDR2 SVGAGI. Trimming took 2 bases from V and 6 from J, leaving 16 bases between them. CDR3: CASSYEGRLINGYTF. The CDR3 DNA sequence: TGTGCCAGCAGTTACGAGGGCAGGTTAATCAATGGCTACACCTTC.

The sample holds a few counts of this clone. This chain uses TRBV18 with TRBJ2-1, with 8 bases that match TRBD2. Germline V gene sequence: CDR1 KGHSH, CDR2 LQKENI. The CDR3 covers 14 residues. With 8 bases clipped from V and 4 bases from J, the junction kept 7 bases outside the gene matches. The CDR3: CASTQTSGYNEQFF. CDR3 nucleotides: TGTGCCAGCACCCAAACTAGCGGATACAATGAGCAGTTCTTC.

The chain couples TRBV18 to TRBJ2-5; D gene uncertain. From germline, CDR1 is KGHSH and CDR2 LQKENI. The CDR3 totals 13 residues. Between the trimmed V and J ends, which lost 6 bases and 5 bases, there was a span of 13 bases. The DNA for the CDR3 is TGTGCCAGCTCCCCTCTAGGTAGGGAGACCCAGTACTTC. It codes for CASSPLGRETQYF.

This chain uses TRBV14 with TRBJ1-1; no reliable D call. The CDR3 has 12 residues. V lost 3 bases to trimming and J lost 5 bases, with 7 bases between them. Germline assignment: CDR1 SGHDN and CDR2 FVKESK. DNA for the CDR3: TGTGCCAGCAGCCATGGGTATACTGAAGCTTTCTTT. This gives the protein CASSHGYTEAFF.

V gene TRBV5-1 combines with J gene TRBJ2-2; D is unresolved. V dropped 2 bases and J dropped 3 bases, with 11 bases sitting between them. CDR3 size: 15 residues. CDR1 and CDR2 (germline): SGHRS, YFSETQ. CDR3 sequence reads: CASSFRPQDTGELFF. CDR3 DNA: TGCGCCAGCAGCTTTCGGCCGCAAGACACCGGGGAGCTGTTTTTT.

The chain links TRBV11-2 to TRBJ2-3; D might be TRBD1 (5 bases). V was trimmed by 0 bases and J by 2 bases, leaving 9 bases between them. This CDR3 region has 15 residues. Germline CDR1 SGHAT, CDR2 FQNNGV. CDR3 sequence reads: CASSLEGGATDTQYF. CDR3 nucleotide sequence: TGTGCCAGCAGCTTAGAGGGTGGGGCCACAGATACGCAGTATTTT.

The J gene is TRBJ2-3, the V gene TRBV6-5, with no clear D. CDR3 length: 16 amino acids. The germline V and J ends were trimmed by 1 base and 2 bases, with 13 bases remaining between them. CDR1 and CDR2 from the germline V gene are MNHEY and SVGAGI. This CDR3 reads CASSYFPTPSTDTQYF. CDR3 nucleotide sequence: TGTGCCAGCAGTTACTTCCCTACACCTTCCACAGATACGCAGTATTTT.

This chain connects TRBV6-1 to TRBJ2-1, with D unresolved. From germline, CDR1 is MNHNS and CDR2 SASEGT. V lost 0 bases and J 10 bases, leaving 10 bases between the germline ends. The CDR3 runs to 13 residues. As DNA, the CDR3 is TGTGCCAGCAGTGAAGCGCCCGGGCGGGAGCAGTTCTTC. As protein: CASSEAPGREQFF.

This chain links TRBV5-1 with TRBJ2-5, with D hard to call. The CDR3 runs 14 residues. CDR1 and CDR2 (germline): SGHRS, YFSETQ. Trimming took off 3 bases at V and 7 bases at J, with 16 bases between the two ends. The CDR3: CASSSRATPLTQYF. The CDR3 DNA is TGCGCCAGCAGCTCACGGGCCACCCCTTTGACCCAGTACTTC.

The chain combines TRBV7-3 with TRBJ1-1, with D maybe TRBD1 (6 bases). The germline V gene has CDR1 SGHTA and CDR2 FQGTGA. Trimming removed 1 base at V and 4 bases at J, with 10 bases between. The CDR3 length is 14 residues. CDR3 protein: CASSLSGRGTEAFF. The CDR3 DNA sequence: TGTGCCAGCAGCTTAAGTGGCAGGGGCACTGAAGCTTTCTTT. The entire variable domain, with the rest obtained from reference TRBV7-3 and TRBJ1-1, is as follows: GAGVSQTPSNKVTEKGKYVELRCDPISGHTALYWYRQSLGQGPEFLIYFQGTGAADDSGLPNDRFFAVRPEGSVSTLKIQRTERGDSAVYLCASSLSGRGTEAFFGQGTRLTVV.

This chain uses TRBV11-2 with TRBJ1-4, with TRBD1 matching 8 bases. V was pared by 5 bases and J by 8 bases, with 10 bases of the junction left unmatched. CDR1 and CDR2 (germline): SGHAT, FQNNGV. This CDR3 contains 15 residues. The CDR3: CASSARTGGEEKLFF. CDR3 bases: TGTGCCAGCAGCGCCAGAACAGGGGGGGAGGAAAAACTGTTTTTT.

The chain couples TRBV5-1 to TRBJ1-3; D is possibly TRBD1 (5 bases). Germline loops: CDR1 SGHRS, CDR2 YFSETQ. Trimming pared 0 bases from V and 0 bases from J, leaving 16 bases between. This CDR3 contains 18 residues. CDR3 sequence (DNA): TGCGCCAGCAGCTTGGAGCCGGGACTTCCATCCTCTGGAAACACCATATATTTT. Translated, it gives CASSLEPGLPSSGNTIYF.

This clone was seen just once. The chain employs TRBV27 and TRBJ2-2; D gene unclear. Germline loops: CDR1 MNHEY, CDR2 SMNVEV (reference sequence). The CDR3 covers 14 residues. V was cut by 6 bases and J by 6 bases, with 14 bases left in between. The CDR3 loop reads CASRLTVRAGELFF. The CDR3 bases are TGTGCCAGCAGGTTAACAGTTAGAGCCGGGGAGCTGTTTTTT.

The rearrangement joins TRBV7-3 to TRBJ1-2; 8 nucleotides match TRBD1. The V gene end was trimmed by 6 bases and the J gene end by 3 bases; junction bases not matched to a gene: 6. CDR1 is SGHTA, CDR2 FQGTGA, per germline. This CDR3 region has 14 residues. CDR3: CASSPTGGDYGYTF. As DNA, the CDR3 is TGTGCCAGCAGTCCCACAGGGGGAGACTATGGCTACACCTTC.

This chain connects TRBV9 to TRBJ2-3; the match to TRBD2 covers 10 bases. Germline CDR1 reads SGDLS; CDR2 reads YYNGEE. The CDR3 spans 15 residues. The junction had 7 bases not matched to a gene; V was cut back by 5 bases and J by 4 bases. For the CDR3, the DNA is TGTGCCAGCAGTGGACCTAGCGGGGGCGCAGATACGCAGTATTTT. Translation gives CASSGPSGGADTQYF.

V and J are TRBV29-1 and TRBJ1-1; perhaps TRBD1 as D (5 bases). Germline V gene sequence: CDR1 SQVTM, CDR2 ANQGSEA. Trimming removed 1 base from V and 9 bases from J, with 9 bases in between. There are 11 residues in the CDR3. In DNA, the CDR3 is TGCAGCGTTGAAGGGGGCGGGAAAGCTTTCTTT. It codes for CSVEGGGKAFF.

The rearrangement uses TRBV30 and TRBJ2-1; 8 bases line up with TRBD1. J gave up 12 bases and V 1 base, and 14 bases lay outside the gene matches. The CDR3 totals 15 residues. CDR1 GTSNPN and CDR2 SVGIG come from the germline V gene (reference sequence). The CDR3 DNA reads TGTGCCTGGAGTGAGAAGTGGACAGGGCGAAGAGGGCAGTTCTTC. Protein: CAWSEKWTGRRGQFF.

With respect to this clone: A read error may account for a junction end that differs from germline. In nucleotides, the CDR3 is TGTGCCAGCAGTCAAGATGGACAGGTTAGGGACACCATATATTTT. Translation: CASSQDGQVRDTIYF. V gene TRBV4-2 combines with J gene TRBJ1-3; TRBD1 matches 7 bases. This CDR3 is 15 amino acids long. From germline, CDR1 is LGHNA and CDR2 YNFKEQ.

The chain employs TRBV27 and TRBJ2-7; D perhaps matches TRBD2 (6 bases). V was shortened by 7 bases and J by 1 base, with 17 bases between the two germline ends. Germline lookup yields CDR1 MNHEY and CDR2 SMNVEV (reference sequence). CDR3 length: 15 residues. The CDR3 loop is CASTPVGTPSYEQYF. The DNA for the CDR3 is TGTGCCAGCACTCCCGTCGGGACTCCTTCCTACGAGCAGTACTTC.

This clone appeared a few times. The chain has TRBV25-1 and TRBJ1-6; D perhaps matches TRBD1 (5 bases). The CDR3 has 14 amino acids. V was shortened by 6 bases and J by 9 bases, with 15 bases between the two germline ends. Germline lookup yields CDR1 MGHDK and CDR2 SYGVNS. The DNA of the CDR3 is TGTGCCAGCAGCCCTGAAGGTGGGGGTTCACCCCTCCACTTT. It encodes CASSPEGGGSPLHF.

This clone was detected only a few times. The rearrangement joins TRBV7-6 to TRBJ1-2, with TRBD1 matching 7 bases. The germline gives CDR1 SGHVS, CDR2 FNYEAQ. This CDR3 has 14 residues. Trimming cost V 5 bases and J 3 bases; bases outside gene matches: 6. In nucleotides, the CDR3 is TGTGCCAGCAGCCGAGGGGGCCTCGACTATGGCTACACCTTC. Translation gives CASSRGGLDYGYTF.

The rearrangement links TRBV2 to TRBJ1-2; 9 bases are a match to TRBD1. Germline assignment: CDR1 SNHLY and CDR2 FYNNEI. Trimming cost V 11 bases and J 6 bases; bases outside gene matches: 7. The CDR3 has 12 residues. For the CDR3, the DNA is TGTGCCGATCCCTGGACAGGGGATGGCTACACCTTC. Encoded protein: CADPWTGDGYTF.

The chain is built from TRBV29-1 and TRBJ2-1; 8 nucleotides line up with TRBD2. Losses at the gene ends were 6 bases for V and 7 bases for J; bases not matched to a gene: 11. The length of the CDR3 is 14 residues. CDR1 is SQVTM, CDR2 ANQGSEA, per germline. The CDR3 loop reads CSVILAGPPNEQFF. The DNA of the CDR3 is TGCAGCGTAATATTAGCGGGACCCCCAAATGAGCAGTTCTTC.

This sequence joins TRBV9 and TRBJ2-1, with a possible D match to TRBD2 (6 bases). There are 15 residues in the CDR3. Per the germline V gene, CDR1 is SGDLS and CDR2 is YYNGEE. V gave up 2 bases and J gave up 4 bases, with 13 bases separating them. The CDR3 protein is CASSVGTRRYNEQFF. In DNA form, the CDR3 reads TGTGCCAGCAGCGTCGGGACTCGACGTTACAATGAGCAGTTCTTC.